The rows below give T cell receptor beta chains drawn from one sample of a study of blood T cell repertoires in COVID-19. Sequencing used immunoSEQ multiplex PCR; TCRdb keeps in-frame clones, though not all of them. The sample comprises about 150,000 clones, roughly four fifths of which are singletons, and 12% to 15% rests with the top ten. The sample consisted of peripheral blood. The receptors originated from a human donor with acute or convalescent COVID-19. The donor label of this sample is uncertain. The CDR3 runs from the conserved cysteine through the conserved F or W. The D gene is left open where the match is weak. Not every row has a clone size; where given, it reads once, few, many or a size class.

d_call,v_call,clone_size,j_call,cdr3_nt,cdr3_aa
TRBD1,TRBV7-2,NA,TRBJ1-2,TGTGCCAGCAGCTCGCAACAGGGGGGCTATGGCTACACCTTC,CASSSQQGGYGYTF
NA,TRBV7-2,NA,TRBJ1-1,TGTGCCAGCAGCTCTGGAGTGGTCACTGAAGCTTTCTTT,CASSSGVVTEAFF
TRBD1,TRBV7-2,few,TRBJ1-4,TGTGCCAGCAGCTTACCGACAGGGGGCAGGGAAAAACTGTTTTTT,CASSLPTGGREKLFF
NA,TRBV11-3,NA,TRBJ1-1,TGTGCCAGCAGCTTAGATACCGGGGAAGCTTTCTTT,CASSLDTGEAFF
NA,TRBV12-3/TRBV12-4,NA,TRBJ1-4,TGTGCCAGCAGACCCAATCAGGGAGAAAAACTGTTTTTT,CASRPNQGEKLFF
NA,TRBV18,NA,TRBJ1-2,TGTGCCAGCTCACCAGAACTAGGCTATGGCTACACCTTC,CASSPELGYGYTF
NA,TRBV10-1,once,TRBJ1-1,TGCGCCAGCAGTGTTCACGGTTCGAACACTGAAGCTTTCTTT,CASSVHGSNTEAFF
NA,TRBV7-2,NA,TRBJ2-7,TGTGCCAGCCGAGACACCTCCACCTACGAGCAGTACTTC,CASRDTSTYEQYF
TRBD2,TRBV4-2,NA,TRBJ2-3,TGTGCCAGCAGCCAAGAGCAAGCGGGGGGATCAGGTACGCAGTATTTT,CASSQEQAGGSGTQYF
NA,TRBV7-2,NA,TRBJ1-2,TGTGCCAGCAGGGACAGTGGGTACTATGGCTACACCTTC,CASRDSGYYGYTF
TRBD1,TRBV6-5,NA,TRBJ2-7,TGTGCCAGCAGTTACGACAGGGGACTGATCTACGAGCAGTACTTC,CASSYDRGLIYEQYF
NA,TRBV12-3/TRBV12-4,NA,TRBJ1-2,TGTGCCAGCAGTGGGGCCTATGGCTACACCTTC,CASSGAYGYTF
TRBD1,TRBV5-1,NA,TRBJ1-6,TGCGCCAGCAGCTTACGACAGGGGGCGGATTCACCCCTCCACTTT,CASSLRQGADSPLHF
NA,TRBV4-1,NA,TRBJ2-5,TGCGCCAGCAGCCAAGATCTGGTACAGGGAGAGACCCAGTACTTC,CASSQDLVQGETQYF
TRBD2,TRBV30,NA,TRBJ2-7,TGTGCCTGGAGTCCTACTACCGGGACTAGCGGGGGGCGGGAGCAGTACTTC,CAWSPTTGTSGGREQYF
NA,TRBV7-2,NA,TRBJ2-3,TGTGCCAGCAGCTTATGGGCAGGGAGGACAGATACGCAGTATTTT,CASSLWAGRTDTQYF
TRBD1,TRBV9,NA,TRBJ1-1,TGTGCCAGCAGCGTTGGACAGGTTAACACTGAAGCTTTCTTT,CASSVGQVNTEAFF
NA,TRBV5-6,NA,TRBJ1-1,TGTGCCAGCAGCCCCATGGACCAGGGAGGAGCGAACACTGAAGCTTTCTTT,CASSPMDQGGANTEAFF
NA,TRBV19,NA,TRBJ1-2,TGTGCCAGTCTCGGGGGCTATGGCTACACCTTC,CASLGGYGYTF
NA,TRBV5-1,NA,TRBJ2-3,TGCGCCAGCAGCCCCGAACGCGTCCCAACAGATACGCAGTATTTT,CASSPERVPTDTQYF
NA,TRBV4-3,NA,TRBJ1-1,TGCGCCAGCAGCCAAGTTACAGAAAGTAACACTGAAGCTTTCTTT,CASSQVTESNTEAFF
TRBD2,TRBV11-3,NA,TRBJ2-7,TGTGCCAGCAGCTTAGGAGCGGGGTACGAGCAGTACTTC,CASSLGAGYEQYF
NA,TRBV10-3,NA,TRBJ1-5,TGTGCCATCAGTGAGCAGGGAAATCAGCCCCAGCATTTT,CAISEQGNQPQHF
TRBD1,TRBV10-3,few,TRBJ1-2,TGTGCCATCAGGGAGGGACAGGGAAGGAGCTACACCTTC,CAIREGQGRSYTF
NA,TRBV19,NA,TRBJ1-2,TGTGCCAGTAGTATTCCAGGCTATGGCTACACCTTC,CASSIPGYGYTF
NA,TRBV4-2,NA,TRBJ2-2,TGTGCCAGCAGCCCCCAGGGGCGGACCGGGGAGCTGTTTTTT,CASSPQGRTGELFF
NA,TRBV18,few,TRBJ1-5,TGTGCCAGCTCACCTTCGCGGGTAGGTCAGCCCCAGCATTTT,CASSPSRVGQPQHF
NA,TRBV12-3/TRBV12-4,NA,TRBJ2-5,TGTGCCAGCACCCTGACAGTGCAAGAGACCCAGTACTTC,CASTLTVQETQYF
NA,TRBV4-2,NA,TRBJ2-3,TGTGCCAGCAGCGAAGGCGAGGTTAGCACAGATACGCAGTATTTT,CASSEGEVSTDTQYF
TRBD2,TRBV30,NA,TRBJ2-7,TGTGCCTGGAAGAAACCGGGGGGTCTGGGCGAGCAGTACTTC,CAWKKPGGLGEQYF
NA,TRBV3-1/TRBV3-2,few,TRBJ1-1,TGTGCCAGCGGACTTTTAAACACTGAAGCTTTCTTT,CASGLLNTEAFF
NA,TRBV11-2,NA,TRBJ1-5,TGTGCCAGCAGCTTAGTTAGGGGGTCCCAGCATTTT,CASSLVRGSQHF
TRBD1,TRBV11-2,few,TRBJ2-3,TGTGCCAGCAGCTTAACAGGGGCCCTCACAGATACGCAGTATTTT,CASSLTGALTDTQYF
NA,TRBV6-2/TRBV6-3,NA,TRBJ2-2,TGTGCCAGCAGTCGGACCGGGGAGCTGTTTTTT,CASSRTGELFF